This TCR beta chain is from a study of blood T cell repertoires in COVID-19. Overall study context: The United States, Italy and Spain provided the acute and convalescent COVID-19 samples.

Germline lookup yields CDR1 LNHDA and CDR2 SQIVND (reference sequence). CDR3 length: 17 amino acids. J lost 2 bases, V lost 5 bases, and 12 bases had no gene match. In the original analysis: Amplifying reference gene primers gave estimates of nucleated cell counts. TCRdb's copy holds only in-frame clones and misses some; the assay was immunoSEQ multiplex PCR. V and J calls and clone size are as listed in that table; D and trimming were resolved from the DNA. Of about 250,000 clones in the sample, around 89% were seen once. Specimen: peripheral blood. This clonotype was obtained from a woman aged 25-40 years with COVID-19, enrolled during active disease. The chain is built from TRBV19 and TRBJ1-1; TRBD1 matches at 9 bases. The CDR3 sequence is CASSSFRDRVDNTEAFF. CDR3 coding DNA: TGTGCCAGTAGTTCGTTCCGGGACAGGGTTGACAACACTGAAGCTTTCTTT.